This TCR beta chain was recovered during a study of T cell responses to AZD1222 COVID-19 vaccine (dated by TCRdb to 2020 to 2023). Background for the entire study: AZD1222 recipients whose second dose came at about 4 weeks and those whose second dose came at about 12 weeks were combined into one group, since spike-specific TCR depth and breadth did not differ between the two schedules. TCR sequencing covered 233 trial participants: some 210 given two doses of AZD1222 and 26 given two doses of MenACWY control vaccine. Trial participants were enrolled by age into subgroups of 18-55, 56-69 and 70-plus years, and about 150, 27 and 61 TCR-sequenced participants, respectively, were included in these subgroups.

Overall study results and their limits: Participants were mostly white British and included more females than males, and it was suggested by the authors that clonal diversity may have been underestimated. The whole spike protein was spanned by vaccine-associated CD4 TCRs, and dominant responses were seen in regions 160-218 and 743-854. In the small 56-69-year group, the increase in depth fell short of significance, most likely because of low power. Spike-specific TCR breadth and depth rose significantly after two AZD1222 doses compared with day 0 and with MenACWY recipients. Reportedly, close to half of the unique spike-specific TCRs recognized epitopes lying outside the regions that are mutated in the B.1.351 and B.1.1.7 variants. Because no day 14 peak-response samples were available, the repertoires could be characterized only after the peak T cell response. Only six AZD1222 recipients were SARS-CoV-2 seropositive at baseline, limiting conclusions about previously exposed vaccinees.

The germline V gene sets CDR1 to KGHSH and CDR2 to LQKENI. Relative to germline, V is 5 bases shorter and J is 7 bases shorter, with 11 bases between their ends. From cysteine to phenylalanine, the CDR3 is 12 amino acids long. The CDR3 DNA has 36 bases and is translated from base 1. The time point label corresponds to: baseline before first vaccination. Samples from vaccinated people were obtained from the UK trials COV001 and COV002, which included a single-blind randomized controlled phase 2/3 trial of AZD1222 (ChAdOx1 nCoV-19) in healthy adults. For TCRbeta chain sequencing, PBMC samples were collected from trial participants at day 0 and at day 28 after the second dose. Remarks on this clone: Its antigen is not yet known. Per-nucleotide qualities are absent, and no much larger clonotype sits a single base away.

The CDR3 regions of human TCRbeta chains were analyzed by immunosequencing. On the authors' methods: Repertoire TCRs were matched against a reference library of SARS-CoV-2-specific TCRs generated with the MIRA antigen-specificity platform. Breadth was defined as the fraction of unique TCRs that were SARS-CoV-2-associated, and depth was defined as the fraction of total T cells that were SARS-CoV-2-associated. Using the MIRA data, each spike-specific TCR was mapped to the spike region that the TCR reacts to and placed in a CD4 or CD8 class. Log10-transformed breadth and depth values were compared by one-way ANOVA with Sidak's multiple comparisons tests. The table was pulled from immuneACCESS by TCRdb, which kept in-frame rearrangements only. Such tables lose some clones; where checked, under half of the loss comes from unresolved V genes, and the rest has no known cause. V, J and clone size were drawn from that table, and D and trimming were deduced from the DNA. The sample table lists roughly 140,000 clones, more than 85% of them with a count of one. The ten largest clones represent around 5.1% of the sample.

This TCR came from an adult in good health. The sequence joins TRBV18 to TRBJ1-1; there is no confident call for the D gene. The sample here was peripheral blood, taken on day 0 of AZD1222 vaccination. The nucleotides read TGTGCCAGCTCAGGGCCCAGCCTTGAAGCTTTCTTT. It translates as CASSGPSLEAFF. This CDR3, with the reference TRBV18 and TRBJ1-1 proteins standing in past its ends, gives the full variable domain NAGVMQNPRHLVRRRGQEARLRCSPMKGHSHVYWYRQLPEEGLKFMVYLQKENIIDESGMPKERFSAEFPKEGPSILRIQQVVRGDSAAYFCASSGPSLEAFFGQGTRLTVV.